Included here is one TCR beta chain sequence, with context. Its target is unknown. Trimming cost V 9 bases and J 5 bases; bases outside gene matches: 7. Germline V gives CDR1 MNHEY, CDR2 SMNVEV (reference sequence). This CDR3 region has 14 residues. Cells defined as naive were viable CD3+CD4+ or CD3+CD8+ and CCR7+CD45RA+CD45RO-CD95-CD27+CD28+. This sample is part of a study of T cells after posttransplantation cyclophosphamide. TCRdb's copy holds only in-frame clones and misses some; the assay was immunoSEQ multiplex PCR. This sample has roughly 21,000 clones, with roughly 98% found just once. Notes on the study in general: Recipient CMV seropositivity and CMV reactivation strongly tracked TRB clonality. Later post-transplant blood repertoires were often dominated by donor CD8+ memory clones. Blood and skin or GI T cell repertoires showed limited TRB overlap.

This receptor was obtained from a man aged 35-49 years in good health, CMV-negative, and a related stem cell transplant donor. This chain joins TRBV27 and TRBJ2-1, with 10 bases identical to TRBD2. Sequenced material: naive CD8+ T cells sorted from PBMCs. The CDR3 DNA reads TGTGCCAGTAGACTAGCGGGCGATAACAATGAGCAGTTCTTC. Amino acid sequence: CASRLAGDNNEQFF.